Presented here are 10 T cell receptor beta chains from one specimen sequenced in a study of regulatory T cells in long-lasting Graves disease. Sample time point: newly diagnosed GD, antithyroid drugs for less than 3 months. The TCR library was prepared using RNA isolated from PBMCs. CDR3 regions were amplified by Arm-PCR using iRepertoire HTBI primers to build TCR beta libraries. One entry per CDR3 protein results from TCRdb running MiXCR on the multiplex PCR reads. This table holds approximately 400,000 distinct CDR3 sequences, under 15% found once. The sample was also linked to a second study, of T cells in Graves' hyperthyroidism and ophthalmopathy.

Here the sequenced sample was peripheral blood mononuclear cells (PBMCs), taken at new diagnosis, from a patient treated with antithyroid drugs. The receptor source for this set is a woman aged 25 to 39 with Graves disease.

This clonotype was seen a handful of times. J is TRBJ2-1 and V is TRBV5-6, with 7 bases matching TRBD1. Germline V lookup: CDR1 SGHDT, CDR2 YYEEEE. V shed 4 bases, J shed 12 bases, and the junction held 19 bases outside the gene matches. The CDR3 sequence is 16 residues long. The CDR3 here is CASSPGTVRSVGWQFF. DNA of the CDR3: TGTGCCAGCAGCCCAGGGACAGTCCGATCGGTTGGATGGCAGTTCTTC.

The J gene is TRBJ2-5, the V gene TRBV19; no clear D. The DNA end favors TRBJ2-1, so the J call may be wrong. This CDR3 has 13 amino acids. Germline V gene lookup returns CDR1 LNHDA and CDR2 SQIVND (reference sequence). CDR3 amino acids: CASSNLLRNEQFF. Here the CDR3 DNA reads TGTGCCAGTAGTAATTTACTTCGAAATGAGCAGTTCTTC.

This chain links TRBV27 with TRBJ2-7, with TRBD1 matching 8 bases. V was pared by 6 bases and J by 1 base, with 8 bases of the junction left unmatched. Germline V gene lookup returns CDR1 MNHEY and CDR2 SMNVEV (reference sequence). The CDR3 has 15 amino acids. The CDR3 sequence: CASRQDRGSSYEQYF. The CDR3 bases are TGTGCCAGCAGACAAGACAGGGGCTCGTCCTACGAGCAGTACTTC.

A single count supports this clonotype. This chain connects TRBV5-6 to TRBJ1-5; 7 nucleotides agree with TRBD1. V gave up 6 bases and J gave up 4 bases; unmatched junction bases: 13. Looked up from germline, CDR1 is SGHDT and CDR2 is YYEEEE. CDR3 size: 16 residues. The CDR3 sequence: CASTYRGDGYNQPQHF. DNA of the CDR3: TGTGCCAGCACCTACAGGGGCGACGGTTATAATCAGCCCCAGCATTTT.

The rearrangement uses TRBV12-3 or TRBV12-4 and TRBJ2-7; tentative D call: TRBD2 (6 bases). This CDR3 is built from 13 residues. V was clipped by 5 bases and J by 6 bases, with 14 bases between them. The CDR3 loop reads CASSDTGGREQYF. The CDR3 bases are TGTGCCAGCAGTGATACAGGAGGGCGCGAGCAGTACTTC.

A remark on this clonotype: With a much larger clone just one base away, this may be a read error. This chain uses TRBV6-1 with TRBJ1-2; 11 bases are a match to TRBD1. V trimming: 7 bases; J trimming: 6 bases; junction bases outside the gene matches: 10. Germline V gene sequence: CDR1 MNHNS, CDR2 SASEGT. This CDR3 contains 15 residues. CDR3 sequence reads: CASTWDRGEIDGYTF. CDR3 nucleotide sequence: TGTGCCAGCACCTGGGACAGGGGGGAAATCGATGGCTACACCTTC.

The J gene is TRBJ2-3, the V gene TRBV6-2 or TRBV6-3; no reliable D call. Germline CDR1 reads MNHEY; CDR2 reads SVGEGT. V was shortened by 8 bases and J by 4 bases, with 10 bases between the two germline ends. The CDR3 consists of 12 residues. CDR3 sequence (DNA): TGTGCCAGCGCGGATTCGGCAGATACGCAGTATTTT. Amino acids: CASADSADTQYF.

This clonotype was counted ten times or more. CDR3 DNA: TGTGCCAGTAGTACGGACGCGAACACCGGGGAGCTGTTTTTT. It codes for CASSTDANTGELFF. J is TRBJ2-2 and V is TRBV19, with D hard to call. Trimming took 4 bases from V and 0 from J, leaving 6 bases between them. This CDR3 region has 14 residues. The V gene's germline CDR1 is LNHDA and CDR2 SQIVND (reference sequence).

This clonotype was seen many times. The chain recombines TRBV2 with TRBJ2-7; 8 positions match TRBD1. With V trimmed by 0 bases and J by 6 bases, 4 bases remained unmatched. The CDR3 contains 14 residues. Germline CDR1 reads SNHLY; CDR2 reads FYNNEI. The CDR3 DNA reads as TGTGCCAGCAGTGAAGCGGCGGGACAGGCCGAGCAGTACTTC. Its translation is CASSEAAGQAEQYF.

The V call is TRBV20-1, the J call TRBJ1-1; D gene uncertain. The V end was cut by 2 bases, the J end by 11 bases, with 15 bases between. The length of the CDR3 is 12 residues. CDR1 is DFQATT and CDR2 is SNEGSKA in the germline V gene (reference sequence). CDR3 sequence (DNA): TGCAGTGCTAGACCCACAGTGAACGCGGCTTTCTTT. This codes for CSARPTVNAAFF.